The clone carrying this TCR beta chain was counted a single time. The V and J ends lost 2 bases and 2 bases respectively, with 14 bases between them. The CDR3 consists of 16 residues. Germline CDR1 reads MNHNY; CDR2 reads SVGAGI (reference sequence). This sample is part of a study of cytomegalovirus exposure and HLA in healthy donors. The PCR made use of 60 Vbeta and 13 Jbeta primers. Assay used: immunoSEQ multiplex PCR; TCRdb lists only in-frame clones, some missing. In the table there are 100,000 to 150,000 clones, around 80% of which are singletons. This clonotype was obtained from a boy younger than 10 in good health and CMV-seronegative. Sequencing used PBMCs. The chain couples TRBV6-6 to TRBJ2-3, with D possibly being TRBD2 (5 bases). This CDR3 is CASSYGSDTSTDTQYF. CDR3 nucleotides: TGTGCCAGCAGTTACGGGAGCGACACCTCCACAGATACGCAGTATTTT.